This T cell receptor beta chain was sequenced during a study of spatial heterogeneity in lung cancer. Whole-study findings and limits: Detection of ubiquitous tumor TCRs in blood was higher at resection than follow-up.

Time point in this sample: sample taken at primary tumor resection. Whole RNA, which was extracted from tumor, nontumor lung tissue or frozen PBMC, was sequenced without any cell sorting. Approximately 70 TRACERx patients with early, untreated non-small cell lung cancer donated samples. This clonotype was recorded at least ten times. The antigen is undetermined. Germline-derived CDR1 and CDR2 are SGHTA and FQGTGA. The trim removed 5 bases at V and 2 bases at J, leaving 5 bases unmatched. This CDR3 contains 15 residues. A single record per CDR3 protein comes from TCRdb applying MiXCR to the 5' RACE reads. The sample holds 40,000 or so distinct CDR3 sequences; 4% to 6% are singletons and the top ten take less than 30%.

The source is a female donor with early-stage non-small cell lung cancer. The sample in question was PBMCs, obtained at surgery. V gene TRBV7-3 combines with J gene TRBJ2-5, with 10 bases matching TRBD2. The CDR3 region has the DNA TGTGCCAGCAGCACAGGGACTAGCGCTCAAGAGACCCAGTACTTC. This codes for CASSTGTSAQETQYF.